The sequence of this T cell receptor (beta chain) was determined in a study of blood T cell repertoires in COVID-19. Study-wide background: COVID-19 samples collected from the United States, Italy and Spain covered acute and convalescent phases.

CDR1 SGHDT and CDR2 YYEEEE come from the germline V gene. With 7 bases clipped from V and 4 bases from J, the junction kept 13 bases outside the gene matches. The CDR3 is 15 amino acids. Assay: immunoSEQ multiplex PCR; the TCRdb copy retains only in-frame clones and omits some. The sample has 180,000 or so clones, more than 65% seen once; the top ten hold less than 8.5%. The chain joins TRBV5-6 to TRBJ1-2; 7 positions agree with TRBD1. The sequencing input was PBMCs or T cells enriched from blood (not recorded which). The clonotype was recovered from a man between 35 and 55 years old who had recovered from COVID-19. This CDR3 reads CASQEGAAGSYGYTF. CDR3 sequence (DNA): TGTGCCAGCCAGGAGGGGGCGGCGGGATCCTATGGCTACACCTTC.